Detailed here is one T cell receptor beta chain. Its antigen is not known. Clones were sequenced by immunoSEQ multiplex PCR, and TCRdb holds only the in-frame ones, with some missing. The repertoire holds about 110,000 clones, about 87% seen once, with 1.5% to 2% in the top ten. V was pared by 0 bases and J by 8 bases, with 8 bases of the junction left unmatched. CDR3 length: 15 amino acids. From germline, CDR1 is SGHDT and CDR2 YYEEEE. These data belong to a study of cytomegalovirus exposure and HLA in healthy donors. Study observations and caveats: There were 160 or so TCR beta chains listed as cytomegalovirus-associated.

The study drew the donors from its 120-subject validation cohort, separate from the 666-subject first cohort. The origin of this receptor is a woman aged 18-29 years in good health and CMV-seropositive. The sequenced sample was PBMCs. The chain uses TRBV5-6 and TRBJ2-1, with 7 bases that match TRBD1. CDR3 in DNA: TGTGCCAGCAGCTTGGACAGGGGTCTGCAGCATGAGCAGTTCTTC. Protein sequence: CASSLDRGLQHEQFF.